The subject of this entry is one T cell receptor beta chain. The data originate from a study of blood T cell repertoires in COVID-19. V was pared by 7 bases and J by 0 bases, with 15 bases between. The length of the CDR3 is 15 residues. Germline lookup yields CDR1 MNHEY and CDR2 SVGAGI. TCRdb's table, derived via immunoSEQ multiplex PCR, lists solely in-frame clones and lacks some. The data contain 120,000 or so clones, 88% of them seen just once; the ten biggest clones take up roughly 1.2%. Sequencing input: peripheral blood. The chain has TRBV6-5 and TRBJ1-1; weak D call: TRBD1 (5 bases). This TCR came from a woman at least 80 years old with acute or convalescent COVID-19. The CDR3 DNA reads TGTGCCAGCACCCACTTCACAGGTATGAACACTGAAGCTTTCTTT. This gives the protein CASTHFTGMNTEAFF.